This T cell receptor beta chain came from a study of cytomegalovirus exposure and HLA in healthy donors. Germline CDR1 reads SGHRS; CDR2 reads YFSETQ. The CDR3 sequence is 15 residues long. V lost 4 bases and J 1 base, leaving 14 bases between the germline ends. PCR amplification relied on 60 Vbeta primers (plus 13 Jbeta primers). Profiling relied on immunoSEQ multiplex PCR, and the TCRdb table lists in-frame clones only, not all of them. The sample holds roughly 220,000 clones, around 64% seen once. The V call is TRBV5-1, the J call TRBJ1-1, with a weak D call TRBD1 (6 bases). What was sequenced was PBMCs. The sequence came from a man aged 40-55 years in good health and CMV-seropositive. The CDR3 DNA reads as TGCGCCAGCAGCAAGAACAGGGTTACGAACACTGAAGCTTTCTTT. The encoded protein is CASSKNRVTNTEAFF.